These 21 T cell receptor beta chains came from one sample sequenced in a study of blood T cell repertoires in COVID-19. Assay: immunoSEQ multiplex PCR; the TCRdb copy retains only in-frame clones and omits some. In the table there are tens of thousands of clones, 80% to 85% of which are singletons. Sequencing was carried out using peripheral blood. These receptor sequences come from a man in his thirties or forties with COVID-19, enrolled during active disease.

The chain carries TRBV9 and TRBJ2-2; 8 bases are shared with TRBD2. Trimming at V came to 4 bases and at J to 4 bases, leaving 9 bases not matched to a gene. Per the germline V gene, CDR1 is SGDLS and CDR2 is YYNGEE. The CDR3 has 16 amino acids. The CDR3 DNA follows: TGTGCCAGCAGCTACGGGAGGGCGGCCAGCACCGGGGAGCTGTTTTTT. Its translation is CASSYGRAASTGELFF.

The chain combines TRBV27 with TRBJ2-1; 7 bases match TRBD2. The CDR3 extends over 15 amino acids. J gave up 2 bases and V 1 base, and 2 bases lay outside the gene matches. The germline CDR1 and CDR2 sequences are MNHEY and SMNVEV (reference sequence). This CDR3 is CASSLLLAAYNEQFF. CDR3 bases: TGTGCCAGCAGTTTATTGCTAGCGGCCTACAATGAGCAGTTCTTC.

Turning to this clone: At one end the junction does not follow the germline gene, possibly because of a read error. The CDR3: CASSLAVPGGALF. DNA for the CDR3: TGTGCCAGCAGCTTAGCGGTCCCTGGGGGGGCCCTCTTC. The V and J genes are TRBV7-2 and TRBJ2-7; D is perhaps TRBD2 (7 bases). Per germline, CDR1 SGHTA and CDR2 FQGNSA. This CDR3 is 13 amino acids long.

The chain recombines TRBV5-6 with TRBJ1-2; 7 bases map to TRBD1. This CDR3 has 13 residues. The trim removed 2 bases at V and 8 bases at J, leaving 6 bases unmatched. The germline V gene encodes CDR1 SGHDT and CDR2 YYEEEE. The CDR3 sequence: CASSLTQGRGYTF. Here the CDR3 DNA reads TGTGCCAGCAGCTTAACACAGGGGAGAGGCTACACCTTC.

This chain connects TRBV2 to TRBJ1-6; D is unclear. Deletions cut 1 base from V and 2 bases from J, with 12 bases between. The length of the CDR3 is 17 residues. Germline V lookup: CDR1 SNHLY, CDR2 FYNNEI. The CDR3 loop reads CASSEVQIMTYNSPLHF. The CDR3 DNA reads TGTGCCAGCAGTGAAGTGCAGATCATGACCTATAATTCACCCCTCCACTTT.

This chain uses TRBV13 with TRBJ2-3; TRBD1 matches at 8 bases. Germline V gene sequence: CDR1 PRHDT, CDR2 FYEKMQ (reference sequence). The CDR3 contains 16 residues. The ends lost 5 bases at V and 3 bases at J; junction bases unmatched: 10. DNA for the CDR3: TGTGCCAGCAGCCTTCAGTCATACAGGGGGACAGATACGCAGTATTTT. Translation gives CASSLQSYRGTDTQYF.

This clone has only one observation. V and J are TRBV11-1 and TRBJ2-3, with TRBD1 identical over 9 bases. With 3 bases clipped from V and 2 bases from J, the junction kept 6 bases outside the gene matches. CDR3 length equals 16 residues. CDR1 and CDR2 from the germline V gene are SGHAT and FQDESV (reference sequence). The CDR3 DNA reads TGTGCCAGCAGCTTCACCGGGACAGGGTTCACAGATACGCAGTATTTT. Translation gives CASSFTGTGFTDTQYF.

The chain couples TRBV7-9 to TRBJ1-1, with TRBD1 matching over 9 bases. This CDR3 comprises 13 residues. From germline, CDR1 is SEHNR and CDR2 FQNEAQ (reference sequence). J gave up 8 bases and V 3 bases, and 4 bases lay outside the gene matches. The CDR3 sequence: CASSFDRGLEAFF. CDR3 DNA sequence: TGTGCCAGCAGCTTCGACAGGGGGTTGGAAGCTTTCTTT.

The chain couples TRBV18 to TRBJ2-7; 9 bases are a match to TRBD2. CDR1 and CDR2 from the germline V gene are KGHSH and LQKENI. Germline trimming cut 2 bases from V and 2 bases from J; bases unmatched to any gene: 7. The CDR3 is 16 amino acids. CDR3 loop: CASSPTIAGATYEQYF. CDR3 DNA sequence: TGTGCCAGCTCACCAACCATAGCGGGAGCGACCTACGAGCAGTACTTC.

Many counts were recorded for this clone. This sequence joins TRBV3-1 (or the pseudogene TRBV3-2) and TRBJ2-1, with D perhaps matching TRBD2 (7 bases). Germline CDR1 is LGHDT and CDR2 is YNNKEL (reference sequence). This CDR3 comprises 13 residues. Trimming left V 2 bases short and J 8 bases short, with 10 bases between. The CDR3 DNA reads as TGTGCCAGCAGCCAACGGGGGGCCGATGAGCAGTTCTTC. As protein: CASSQRGADEQFF.

This chain links TRBV18 with TRBJ1-1; no reliable D call. Trimming removed 4 bases at V and 2 bases at J, with 14 bases between. Germline lookup yields CDR1 KGHSH and CDR2 LQKENI. The CDR3 consists of 15 residues. For the CDR3, the DNA is TGTGCCAGCTCACAAAAATCGCGGACTAACACTGAAGCTTTCTTT. Amino acid sequence: CASSQKSRTNTEAFF. The variable domain in full, with the rest retrieved from reference TRBV18 and TRBJ1-1, is NAGVMQNPRHLVRRRGQEARLRCSPMKGHSHVYWYRQLPEEGLKFMVYLQKENIIDESGMPKERFSAEFPKEGPSILRIQQVVRGDSAAYFCASSQKSRTNTEAFFGQGTRLTVV.

This chain joins TRBV19 and TRBJ2-7, with TRBD1 as a possible D gene (6 bases). Germline CDR1 LNHDA, CDR2 SQIVND (reference sequence). The V end was cut by 6 bases, the J end by 3 bases, with 12 bases between. The CDR3 runs to 13 residues. CDR3 DNA: TGTGCCAGTAGCGGACAGCTCTTCTACGAGCAGTACTTC. It yields the protein CASSGQLFYEQYF.

The count of this clone is one. V gene TRBV18 combines with J gene TRBJ1-1; D is unresolved. V dropped 1 base and J dropped 6 bases, with 9 bases sitting between them. Per germline, CDR1 KGHSH and CDR2 LQKENI. This CDR3 has 13 amino acids. This CDR3 reads CASSPLLDAEAFF. In nucleotides, the CDR3 is TGTGCCAGCTCACCACTTTTAGATGCTGAAGCTTTCTTT. Variable domain in full (rest from reference TRBV18 and TRBJ1-1): NAGVMQNPRHLVRRRGQEARLRCSPMKGHSHVYWYRQLPEEGLKFMVYLQKENIIDESGMPKERFSAEFPKEGPSILRIQQVVRGDSAAYFCASSPLLDAEAFFGQGTRLTVV.

This clone was seen once. V usage is TRBV28 and J usage is TRBJ2-7; TRBD1 agrees at 10 bases. V was pared by 7 bases and J by 1 base, with 7 bases of the junction left unmatched. The length of the CDR3 is 15 residues. Germline CDR1 and CDR2: MDHEN and SYDVKM. CDR3 residues: CASIAPDRGSYEQYF. The CDR3 nucleotides are TGTGCCAGCATTGCCCCGGACAGGGGGTCCTACGAGCAGTACTTC. The complete variable domain, with remaining parts taken from reference TRBV28 and TRBJ2-7, reads DVKVTQSSRYLVKRTGEKVFLECVQDMDHENMFWYRQDPGLGLRLIYFSYDVKMKEKGDIPEGYSVSREKKERFSLILESASTNQTSMYLCASIAPDRGSYEQYFGPGTRLTVT.

This sequence joins TRBV4-1 and TRBJ1-2; the D gene is possibly TRBD1 (5 bases). Germline CDR1 reads MGHRA; CDR2 reads YSYEKL. Trimming removed 0 bases at V and 4 bases at J, with 21 bases between. The CDR3 spans 18 residues. The CDR3 DNA reads as TGCGCCAGCAGCCAAGATCCCCCAGGGAAGGATCGGGCCTATGGCTACACCTTC. Residues: CASSQDPPGKDRAYGYTF.

This chain joins TRBV19 and TRBJ1-2, with D possibly matching TRBD1 (6 bases). Germline CDR1 reads LNHDA; CDR2 reads SQIVND (reference sequence). The CDR3 runs to 13 residues. V was cut by 8 bases and J by 3 bases, with 13 bases left in between. The CDR3: CASSPGHDYGYTF. The DNA for the CDR3 is TGTGCCAGTTCCCCGGGACACGACTATGGCTACACCTTC.

This clone appeared a few times. This chain uses TRBV7-9 with TRBJ2-7; TRBD2 matches at 9 bases. The J segment lost 2 bases and the V segment lost 1 base, leaving 6 bases of the junction unmatched. Germline CDR1 is SEHNR and CDR2 is FQNEAQ (reference sequence). This CDR3 has 16 amino acids. The CDR3 nucleotides read TGTGCCAGCAGCTTAGGGATTGGCGGGAGGGCCTACGAGCAGTACTTC. It yields the protein CASSLGIGGRAYEQYF.

This clone was counted once. The rearrangement joins TRBV2 to TRBJ1-2; 9 bases agree with TRBD1. V shed 7 bases, J shed 6 bases, and the junction held 12 bases outside the gene matches. The CDR3 is 15 amino acids. Per germline, CDR1 SNHLY and CDR2 FYNNEI. CDR3 sequence: CASTLSGTGLDGYTF. The DNA of the CDR3 is TGTGCCAGCACCTTATCCGGGACAGGGCTGGATGGCTACACCTTC.

The V call is TRBV28, the J call TRBJ1-6; unclear D gene. Germline V CDR1 and CDR2: MDHEN, SYDVKM. CDR3 size: 15 residues. Between the trimmed V and J ends, which lost 5 bases and 3 bases, there was a span of 11 bases. The CDR3 DNA is TGTGCCAGCAGTACGGAGGAAGGCTATAATTCACCCCTCCACTTT. Translation: CASSTEEGYNSPLHF.

This chain joins TRBV7-3 and TRBJ1-2; no reliable D call. This CDR3 is 14 amino acids long. With 2 bases removed from V and 2 bases from J, the gap between germline ends came to 9 bases. CDR1 is SGHTA, CDR2 FQGTGA, per germline. The CDR3 DNA sequence: TGTGCCAGCAGCTTATCTAATAACAACTATGGCTACACCTTC. Protein sequence: CASSLSNNNYGYTF.

The chain joins TRBV28 to TRBJ1-2; D remains unclear. CDR3 length equals 12 residues. Germline CDR1 is MDHEN and CDR2 is SYDVKM. The ends were cut back, 3 bases at V and 8 bases at J, with 10 bases in the middle. The CDR3 coding sequence is TGTGCCAGCAGTTTGACGGAGTTGGGCTACACCTTC. This gives the protein CASSLTELGYTF.